This T cell receptor (beta chain) was retrieved from a study of blood T cell repertoires in COVID-19. Study information: Samples of COVID-19 (acute and convalescent) were obtained from the United States, Italy and Spain. The analysed material was cDNA or gDNA that came from T cells, B-cell-depleted T cells, or PBMCs.

V was trimmed by 0 bases and J by 1 base, leaving 6 bases between them. Germline V gene sequence: CDR1 SGHTA, CDR2 FQGNSA. This CDR3 is 14 amino acids long. In the original analysis: Using reference gene primer amplification, nucleated cell counts were estimated. The protocol was immunoSEQ multiplex PCR, while the TCRdb copy is restricted to in-frame clones and leaves out a portion. V, J and clone size were drawn from that table, and D and trimming were deduced from the DNA. Counted here are under 300,000 clones, about 80% occurring once; the ten biggest clones make up under 5.5%. The rearrangement links TRBV7-2 to TRBJ2-5; TRBD2 is a possible D gene (5 bases). Sequencing was done on a sample of peripheral blood. The receptor was derived from an elderly woman with active or convalescent COVID-19. CDR3 in DNA: TGTGCCAGCAGCTTAGCAGGGAGCCAAGAGACCCAGTACTTC. Translating it yields CASSLAGSQETQYF. Based on the CDR3 plus reference TRBV7-2 and TRBJ2-5, the full variable domain is GAGVSQSPSNKVTEKGKDVELRCDPISGHTALYWYRQSLGQGLEFLIYFQGNSAPDKSGLPSDRFSAERTGGSVSTLTIQRTQQEDSAVYLCASSLAGSQETQYFGPGTRLLVL.